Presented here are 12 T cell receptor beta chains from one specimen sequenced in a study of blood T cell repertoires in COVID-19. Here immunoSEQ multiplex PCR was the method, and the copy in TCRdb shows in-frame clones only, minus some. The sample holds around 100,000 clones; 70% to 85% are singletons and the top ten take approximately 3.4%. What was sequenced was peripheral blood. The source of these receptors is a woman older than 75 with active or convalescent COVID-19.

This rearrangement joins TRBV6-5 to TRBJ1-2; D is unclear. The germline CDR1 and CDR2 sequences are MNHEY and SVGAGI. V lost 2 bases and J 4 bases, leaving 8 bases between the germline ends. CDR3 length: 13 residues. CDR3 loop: CASSYKAAYGYTF. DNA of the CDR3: TGTGCCAGCAGTTACAAGGCGGCCTATGGCTACACCTTC.

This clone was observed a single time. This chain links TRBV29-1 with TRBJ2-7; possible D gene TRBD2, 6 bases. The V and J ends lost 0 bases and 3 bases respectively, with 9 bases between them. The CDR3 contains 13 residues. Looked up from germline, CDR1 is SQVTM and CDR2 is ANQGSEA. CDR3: CSVEDGGNYEQYF. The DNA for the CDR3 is TGCAGCGTTGAAGATGGAGGGAACTACGAGCAGTACTTC.

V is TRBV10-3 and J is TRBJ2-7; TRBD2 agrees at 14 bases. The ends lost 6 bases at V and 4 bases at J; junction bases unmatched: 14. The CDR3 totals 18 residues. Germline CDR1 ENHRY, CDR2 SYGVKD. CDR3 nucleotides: TGTGCCATCAGCGTTGGGACTAGCGGGGGCTATAGAGGTTACGAGCAGTACTTC. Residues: CAISVGTSGGYRGYEQYF.

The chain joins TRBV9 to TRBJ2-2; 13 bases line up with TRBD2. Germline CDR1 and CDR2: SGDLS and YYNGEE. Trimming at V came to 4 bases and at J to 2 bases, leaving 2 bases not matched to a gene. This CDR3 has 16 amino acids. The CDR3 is CASSRTSGSNTGELFF. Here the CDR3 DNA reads TGTGCCAGCAGCCGGACTAGCGGGAGCAACACCGGGGAGCTGTTTTTT.

The CDR3 protein is CASSFRDRYSNQPQHF. CDR3 bases: TGTGCCAGCAGCTTCAGGGACAGGTATAGCAATCAGCCCCAGCATTTT. The chain carries TRBV5-8 and TRBJ1-5; 8 bases agree with TRBD1. This CDR3 comprises 16 residues. J gave up 0 bases and V 2 bases, and 4 bases lay outside the gene matches. The germline CDR1 and CDR2 sequences are SGHTS and YDEGEE. The full variable domain, completed using reference TRBV5-8 and TRBJ1-5, is EAGVTQSPTHLIKTRGQQATLRCSPISGHTSVYWYQQALGLGLQFLLWYDEGEERNRGNFPPRFSGRQFPNYSSELNVNALELEDSALYLCASSFRDRYSNQPQHFGDGTRLSIL.

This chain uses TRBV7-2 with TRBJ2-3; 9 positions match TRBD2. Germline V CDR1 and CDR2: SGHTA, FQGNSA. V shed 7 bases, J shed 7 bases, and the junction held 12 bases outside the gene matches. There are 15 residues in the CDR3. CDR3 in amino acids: CASTGGGVRPNTQYF. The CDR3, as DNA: TGTGCCAGCACAGGCGGGGGGGTTCGGCCGAATACGCAGTATTTT.

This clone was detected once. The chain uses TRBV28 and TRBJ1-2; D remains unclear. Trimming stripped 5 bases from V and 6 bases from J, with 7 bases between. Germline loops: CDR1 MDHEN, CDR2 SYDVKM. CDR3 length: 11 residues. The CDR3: CASSEQHGYTF. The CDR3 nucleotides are TGTGCCAGCAGTGAACAACATGGCTACACCTTC.

The CDR3: CATSDPVAGGSDEQFF. The CDR3 DNA reads TGTGCCACCAGTGACCCCGTAGCGGGAGGTTCGGATGAGCAGTTCTTC. This rearrangement joins TRBV24-1 to TRBJ2-1, with 10 bases that match TRBD2. J was trimmed by 8 bases and V by 4 bases; bases with no gene match: 10. This CDR3 has 16 residues. Germline values: CDR1 KGHDR, CDR2 SFDVKD.

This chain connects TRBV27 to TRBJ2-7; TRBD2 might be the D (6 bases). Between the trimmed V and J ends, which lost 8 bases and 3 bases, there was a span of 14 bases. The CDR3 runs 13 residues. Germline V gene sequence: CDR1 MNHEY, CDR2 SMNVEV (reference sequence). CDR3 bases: TGTGCCAGCCGCGGGGACGGCCGCTACGAGCAGTACTTC. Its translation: CASRGDGRYEQYF.

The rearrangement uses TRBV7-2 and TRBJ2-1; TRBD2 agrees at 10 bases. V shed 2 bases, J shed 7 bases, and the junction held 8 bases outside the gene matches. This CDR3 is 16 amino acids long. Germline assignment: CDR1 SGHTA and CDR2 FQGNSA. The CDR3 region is CASSLFLAGGQNEQFF. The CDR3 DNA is TGTGCCAGCAGCTTATTCTTAGCGGGGGGCCAAAATGAGCAGTTCTTC.

The CDR3 DNA follows: TGTGCCCGCAGACTAGCGGGAGGGGGGGATACGCAGTATTTT. Its translation is CARRLAGGGDTQYF. The V and J genes are TRBV30 and TRBJ2-3; 14 bases map to TRBD2. This CDR3 is built from 14 residues. Trimming removed 8 bases from V and 6 bases from J; junction bases left unmatched: 7. Germline loops: CDR1 GTSNPN, CDR2 SVGIG (reference sequence). The full variable domain, its missing parts supplied by reference TRBV30 and TRBJ2-3, is SQTIHQWPATLVQPVGSPLSLECTVEGTSNPNLYWYRQAAGRGLQLLFYSVGIGQISSEVPQNLSASRPQDRQFILSSKKLLLSDSGFYLCARRLAGGGDTQYFGPGTRLTVL.

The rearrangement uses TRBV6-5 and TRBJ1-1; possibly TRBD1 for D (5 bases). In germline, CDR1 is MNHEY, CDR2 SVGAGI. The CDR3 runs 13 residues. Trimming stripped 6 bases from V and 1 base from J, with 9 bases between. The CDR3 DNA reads TGTGCCAGCAGGGGGCACGCGAACACTGAAGCTTTCTTT. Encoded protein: CASRGHANTEAFF.